This is a list of T cell receptor beta chains from one sample in a study of control samples from healthy donors and cancer patients. Clones were read by immunoSEQ multiplex PCR, and TCRdb kept only the in-frame ones, dropping some. Of about 120,000 clones detected, roughly 90% appear once; the ten largest clones hold around 40%. The sequenced sample consisted of blood. Receptors originate from a man aged 45 to 65 in good health. Each CDR3 is given with its conserved first and last residue. Clone size is given for some rows only: seen once, a few or many times, or a class if the clone is expanded.

>TRBV27|TRBJ1-6|once
CASRFLLGIYNSPLHF
>TRBV25-1|TRBJ1-5|NA
CASSDGIYSNQPQHF
>TRBV13|TRBJ2-7|NA
CASSLSGQGSEQYF
>TRBV7-9|TRBJ1-5|NA
CASSLETGSNQPQHF
>TRBV10-3|TRBJ2-7|NA
CAISELPGTTYEQYF
>TRBV6-2/TRBV6-3|TRBJ2-1|NA
CASSTSPFRHSGGSGEQFF
>TRBV30|TRBJ2-2|NA
CAWSKGNTGELFF
>TRBV7-6|TRBJ2-5|NA
CASSPRDYTETQYF
>TRBV11-2|TRBJ1-1|NA
CASALSNTEAFF
>TRBV7-9|TRBJ2-5|NA
CASARQETQYF
>TRBV7-2|TRBJ2-2|once
CASSLWTGVGPGELFF
>TRBV11-2|TRBJ2-2|NA
CASSFGGRTPGELFF
>TRBV5-4|TRBJ1-1|NA
CASSLTATNTEAFF
>TRBV2|TRBJ2-7|NA
CASSEARLAEQYF
>TRBV27|TRBJ1-5|NA
CASSPDRVQPQHF
>TRBV2|TRBJ1-1|NA
CASSVRLNTEAFF
>TRBV12-3/TRBV12-4|TRBJ1-2|NA
CASSETVYGYTF
>TRBV3-1/TRBV3-2|TRBJ1-1|NA
CASRSVSTEAFF
>TRBV10-1|TRBJ2-7|NA
CASISQWGTYEQYF
>TRBV6-1|TRBJ2-3|NA
CASSEQAGPDTQYF
>TRBV18|TRBJ2-1|NA
CASSPRTSGGYNEQFF
>TRBV29-1|TRBJ2-1|once
CSVVGGGVNEQFF
>TRBV6-2/TRBV6-3|TRBJ1-3|NA
CASSYSMGITGNTIYF
>TRBV6-6|TRBJ1-5|NA
CASSTYQGASNQPQHF
>TRBV3-1/TRBV3-2|TRBJ1-2|NA
CASSLSTGHNYGYTF
>TRBV3-1/TRBV3-2|TRBJ1-2|NA
CASSPGQGPYGYTF